Shown below are 8 T cell receptor beta chains from a single sample sequenced in a study of vaccination effects on CD4 cells after COVID-19. Antigen specificity for these receptors is unknown. Before any sequencing was done, the ViraFEST assay used viral peptide pools to expand antigen-specific CD4+ T cells. Upon completion of 10 to 11 days in culture, CD4+ T cells were isolated. BNT162b2 vaccine or mRNA-1273 vaccine was given to participants in two doses. Here immunoSEQ multiplex PCR was the method, and the copy in TCRdb shows in-frame clones only, minus some. Of 30,000 to 40,000 clones in the sample, 65% were seen once. The material was CD4+ T cells from PBMCs cultured with SARS-CoV-2 spike peptides, obtained after COVID-19 vaccination. These TCRs come from a human donor who received a COVID-19 vaccine.

The chain carries TRBV12-3 or TRBV12-4 and TRBJ1-4; D unresolved. CDR3 length: 13 residues. Trimming stripped 7 bases from V and 3 bases from J, with 9 bases between. As DNA, the CDR3 is TGTGCCAGCAAAGGAGGGCCTAATGAAAAACTGTTTTTT. Amino acid sequence: CASKGGPNEKLFF.

The chain has TRBV7-2 and TRBJ2-2, with D perhaps TRBD2 (5 bases). CDR1 and CDR2 from the germline V gene are SGHTA and FQGNSA. The CDR3 length is 15 residues. Between the trimmed V and J ends, which lost 8 bases and 4 bases, there was a span of 17 bases. CDR3 DNA: TGTGCCAGCGAACGGGATTGGGCGGGCACCGGGGAGCTGTTTTTT. This gives the protein CASERDWAGTGELFF. The full variable domain, completed using reference TRBV7-2 and TRBJ2-2, is GAGVSQSPSNKVTEKGKDVELRCDPISGHTALYWYRQSLGQGLEFLIYFQGNSAPDKSGLPSDRFSAERTGGSVSTLTIQRTQQEDSAVYLCASERDWAGTGELFFGEGSRLTVL.

This clone occurred a few times. This sequence joins TRBV30 and TRBJ2-1; the D is unclear. The V gene's germline CDR1 is GTSNPN and CDR2 SVGIG (reference sequence). V was shortened by 2 bases and J by 8 bases, with 7 bases between the two germline ends. This CDR3 comprises 11 residues. CDR3 region: CAWSTSDEQFF. Here the CDR3 DNA reads TGTGCCTGGAGTACGTCTGATGAGCAGTTCTTC.

The rearrangement links TRBV19 to TRBJ1-5; 9 bases are shared with TRBD1. Trimming took 7 bases from V and 5 from J; bases not matched to a gene: 9. Germline V gives CDR1 LNHDA, CDR2 SQIVND (reference sequence). The CDR3 runs 15 residues. CDR3 bases: TGTGCCAGTAAACAGTTACAGGGGGCAGATCAGCCCCAGCATTTT. Translated, it gives CASKQLQGADQPQHF.

This chain uses TRBV20-1 with TRBJ1-5, with no clear D. Germline CDR1 is DFQATT and CDR2 is SNEGSKA (reference sequence). V was shortened by 5 bases and J by 7 bases, with 6 bases between the two germline ends. This CDR3 has 10 amino acids. The CDR3 spells CSAGWQPQHF. The CDR3, as DNA: TGCAGTGCTGGATGGCAGCCCCAGCATTTT.

The chain joins TRBV5-4 to TRBJ2-1; D possibly corresponds to TRBD2 (6 bases). Germline-derived CDR1 and CDR2 are SGHNT and YYREEE (reference sequence). V gave up 4 bases and J gave up 1 base, with 24 bases separating them. This CDR3 is built from 19 residues. CDR3: CASSPGGYVQSRSYNEQFF. CDR3 coding DNA: TGTGCCAGCAGCCCTGGGGGGTACGTTCAGTCCAGGTCCTACAATGAGCAGTTCTTC.

This clone was counted only a few times. The chain links TRBV30 to TRBJ1-1, with TRBD1 as a possible D gene (6 bases). Looked up from germline, CDR1 is GTSNPN and CDR2 is SVGIG (reference sequence). The CDR3 loop spans 14 amino acids. Trimming removed 0 bases at V and 4 bases at J, with 12 bases between. DNA of the CDR3: TGTGCCTGGAGTGTAGGGGGGACGAGCACTGAAGCTTTCTTT. Translated, it gives CAWSVGGTSTEAFF.

The chain recombines TRBV2 with TRBJ2-3; 7 bases fit TRBD2. The CDR3 runs 16 residues. The germline CDR1 and CDR2 sequences are SNHLY and FYNNEI. J was trimmed by 1 base and V by 5 bases; bases with no gene match: 9. In nucleotides, the CDR3 is TGTGCCAGCAGTCGGACGCGGGCGGGGGGCACAGATACGCAGTATTTT. Protein: CASSRTRAGGTDTQYF.